This passage covers 27 T cell receptor beta chains from one sample sequenced in a study of control samples from healthy donors and cancer patients. Produced via immunoSEQ multiplex PCR; TCRdb's table is partial and in-frame only. The repertoire holds approximately 230,000 clones, with approximately 80% as singletons. Sequencing was carried out using PBMCs. The receptors were gathered from a woman aged 55 to 70 with lung cancer.

The J gene is TRBJ1-4, the V gene TRBV6-4; D gene ambiguous. The CDR3 extends over 19 amino acids. Per the germline V gene, CDR1 is MRHNA and CDR2 is SNTAGT. V shed 6 bases and J shed 9 bases, with 32 bases lying between them. The CDR3 DNA is TGTGCCAGCAGAATCGGAATGGCACACGGATCTGGGCTGCATAAAAAACTGTTTTTT. Translation: CASRIGMAHGSGLHKKLFF.

V usage is TRBV3-1 (or the pseudogene TRBV3-2) and J usage is TRBJ2-3; perhaps TRBD2 as D (5 bases). Per the germline V gene, CDR1 is LGHDT and CDR2 is YNNKEL (reference sequence). The CDR3 sequence is 14 residues long. V lost 4 bases to trimming and J lost 2 bases, with 10 bases between them. The CDR3, as DNA: TGTGCCAGCAGCCTCCCGGGATCCACAGATACGCAGTATTTT. It is translated as CASSLPGSTDTQYF.

The chain uses TRBV11-2 and TRBJ1-2; unclear D gene. The CDR3 has 14 residues. Per the germline V gene, CDR1 is SGHAT and CDR2 is FQNNGV. Between the trimmed V and J ends, which lost 4 bases and 0 bases, there was a span of 9 bases. This chain's CDR3 is CASSSTVPNYGYTF. DNA of the CDR3: TGTGCCAGCAGCTCAACCGTCCCTAACTATGGCTACACCTTC.

The V gene is TRBV14, the J gene TRBJ2-7; TRBD2 agrees at 7 bases. CDR1 SGHDN and CDR2 FVKESK come from the germline V gene. The length of the CDR3 is 14 residues. V shed 4 bases, J shed 5 bases, and the junction held 8 bases outside the gene matches. CDR3 sequence reads: CASSRIGLDDEQYF. The CDR3 DNA follows: TGTGCCAGCAGCCGAATCGGACTAGATGACGAGCAGTACTTC.

This chain joins TRBV5-5 and TRBJ1-5, with TRBD1 as a possible D gene (6 bases). V dropped 0 bases and J dropped 9 bases, with 7 bases sitting between them. CDR3 length: 12 amino acids. Germline CDR1 is SGHKS and CDR2 is YYEKEE (reference sequence). The CDR3 region is CASSLEGVPQHF. As DNA, the CDR3 is TGTGCCAGCAGCTTGGAGGGGGTGCCCCAGCATTTT. Combining the CDR3 with reference TRBV5-5 and TRBJ1-5 gives the whole variable domain DAGVTQSPTHLIKTRGQQVTLRCSPISGHKSVSWYQQVLGQGPQFIFQYYEKEERGRGNFPDRFSARQFPNYSSELNVNALLLGDSALYLCASSLEGVPQHFGDGTRLSIL.

The J gene is TRBJ1-2, the V gene TRBV10-3; weak D call: TRBD1 (5 bases). V was clipped by 0 bases and J by 1 base, with 15 bases between them. The CDR3 has 17 amino acids. Germline V CDR1 and CDR2: ENHRY, SYGVKD. CDR3 in DNA: TGTGCCATCAGTGAGTCGGGTGAGGGACGATATAACTATGGCTACACCTTC. It codes for CAISESGEGRYNYGYTF.

The chain uses TRBV2 and TRBJ2-5; no clear D. CDR3 length equals 13 residues. V was clipped by 7 bases and J by 4 bases, with 13 bases between them. Germline values: CDR1 SNHLY, CDR2 FYNNEI. CDR3 in amino acids: CASTARQGETQYF. CDR3 in DNA: TGTGCCAGCACTGCCAGGCAAGGAGAGACCCAGTACTTC. The whole variable domain, remainder taken from reference TRBV2 and TRBJ2-5, is EPEVTQTPSHQVTQMGQEVILRCVPISNHLYFYWYRQILGQKVEFLVSFYNNEISEKSEIFDDQFSVERPDGSNFTLKIRSTKLEDSAMYFCASTARQGETQYFGPGTRLLVL.

The rearrangement uses TRBV28 and TRBJ1-5; D is uncertain. With 6 bases removed from V and 6 bases from J, the gap between germline ends came to 9 bases. The CDR3 loop spans 12 amino acids. The germline gives CDR1 MDHEN, CDR2 SYDVKM. Written as DNA, the CDR3 is TGTGCCAGCAGCTTTCCGCCTCAGCCCCAGCATTTT. This encodes CASSFPPQPQHF. Supplemented by reference TRBV28 and TRBJ1-5, the full variable domain reads DVKVTQSSRYLVKRTGEKVFLECVQDMDHENMFWYRQDPGLGLRLIYFSYDVKMKEKGDIPEGYSVSREKKERFSLILESASTNQTSMYLCASSFPPQPQHFGDGTRLSIL.

V gene TRBV6-5 combines with J gene TRBJ1-2, with 7 positions matching TRBD1. Losses at the gene ends were 6 bases for V and 7 bases for J; bases not matched to a gene: 5. Germline lookup yields CDR1 MNHEY and CDR2 SVGAGI. The CDR3 totals 12 residues. The CDR3 DNA follows: TGTGCCAGCAGAGGGAACAGGGGTGGCTACACCTTC. Translation: CASRGNRGGYTF.

The rearrangement links TRBV5-1 to TRBJ2-3; no clear D. The germline CDR1 and CDR2 sequences are SGHRS and YFSETQ. The length of the CDR3 is 14 residues. Trimming removed 0 bases at V and 2 bases at J, with 7 bases between. CDR3 coding DNA: TGCGCCAGCAGCTTGGGGCAGCACACAGATACGCAGTATTTT. It yields the protein CASSLGQHTDTQYF.

The rearrangement uses TRBV5-1 and TRBJ1-6; 9 bases fit TRBD1. Germline-derived CDR1 and CDR2 are SGHRS and YFSETQ. The ends lost 1 base at V and 8 bases at J; junction bases unmatched: 4. The CDR3 contains 15 residues. In DNA, the CDR3 is TGCGCCAGCAGCTTGTCGGGACAGGGAGATTCACCCCTCCACTTT. It is translated as CASSLSGQGDSPLHF.

This clone was found once. The chain carries TRBV6-5 and TRBJ2-3; D not certain. V lost 5 bases and J 6 bases, leaving 15 bases between the germline ends. The CDR3 loop spans 14 amino acids. Germline CDR1 MNHEY, CDR2 SVGAGI. The CDR3: CASSRGPTADTQYF. The CDR3 coding sequence is TGTGCCAGCAGTCGAGGACCCACTGCTGATACGCAGTATTTT.

The rearrangement links TRBV19 to TRBJ1-5, with 12 positions matching TRBD1. Per germline, CDR1 LNHDA and CDR2 SQIVND (reference sequence). V trimming: 5 bases; J trimming: 6 bases; junction bases outside the gene matches: 5. This CDR3 comprises 15 residues. CDR3 sequence (DNA): TGTGCCAGTAGTGGGACAGGGGGCGAGGGTCAGCCCCAGCATTTT. Protein: CASSGTGGEGQPQHF. The full variable domain, its missing parts supplied by reference TRBV19 and TRBJ1-5, is DGGITQSPKYLFRKEGQNVTLSCEQNLNHDAMYWYRQDPGQGLRLIYYSQIVNDFQKGDIAEGYSVSREKKESFPLTVTSAQKNPTAFYLCASSGTGGEGQPQHFGDGTRLSIL.

On this clone: The identical CDR3 is also encoded by other nucleotide sequences in the sample. The gene calls are TRBV7-9 and TRBJ2-7; possibly TRBD2 for D (5 bases). V lost 2 bases, J lost 1 base, and 6 bases lay in between. CDR3 size: 13 residues. Per the germline V gene, CDR1 is SEHNR and CDR2 is FQNEAQ (reference sequence). CDR3 sequence: CASSLSGSYEQYF. CDR3 nucleotide sequence: TGTGCCAGCAGCTTATCGGGGTCCTACGAGCAGTACTTC.

The chain links TRBV11-2 to TRBJ2-5; D possibly matches TRBD1 or TRBD2 (5 bases each). The germline V gene encodes CDR1 SGHAT and CDR2 FQNNGV. There are 12 residues in the CDR3. V lost 5 bases, J lost 3 bases, and 7 bases lay in between. The CDR3 bases are TGTGCCAGCAGCCTGGGGGAAGAGACCCAGTACTTC. Translation gives CASSLGEETQYF.

The chain joins TRBV18 to TRBJ1-4; D uncertain. V dropped 6 bases and J dropped 5 bases, with 10 bases sitting between them. The CDR3 runs 13 residues. Germline lookup yields CDR1 KGHSH and CDR2 LQKENI. DNA of the CDR3: TGTGCCAGCTCGCCAGACCTAAATGAAAAACTGTTTTTT. Its translation is CASSPDLNEKLFF.

The chain is built from TRBV5-6 and TRBJ1-2, with 7 bases aligning to TRBD1. With 1 base clipped from V and 4 bases from J, the junction kept 7 bases outside the gene matches. Per the germline V gene, CDR1 is SGHDT and CDR2 is YYEEEE. This CDR3 is built from 15 residues. CDR3 region: CASSLTGDLSYGYTF. The CDR3 DNA reads as TGTGCCAGCAGCTTGACAGGGGATCTAAGCTATGGCTACACCTTC.

J is TRBJ2-5 and V is TRBV5-1; D ambiguous. Per the germline V gene, CDR1 is SGHRS and CDR2 is YFSETQ. This CDR3 has 14 amino acids. Trimming cost V 1 base and J 3 bases, with 10 bases left between them. CDR3 loop: CASSLYGLEETQYF. As DNA, the CDR3 is TGCGCCAGCAGCTTGTACGGGTTGGAAGAGACCCAGTACTTC.

The J gene is TRBJ2-1, the V gene TRBV19, with 9 positions matching TRBD2. Germline CDR1 LNHDA, CDR2 SQIVND (reference sequence). CDR3 length: 14 amino acids. V dropped 3 bases and J dropped 9; count of bases not matched to a gene: 6. CDR3: CASSMIAGVTEQFF. The CDR3, as DNA: TGTGCCAGTAGTATGATAGCGGGAGTCACTGAGCAGTTCTTC.

This clone has just a few counts. The chain couples TRBV6-4 to TRBJ2-2; 7 bases are a match to TRBD2. The V gene's germline CDR1 is MRHNA and CDR2 SNTAGT. The CDR3 is 14 amino acids. With V trimmed by 7 bases and J by 5 bases, 7 bases remained unmatched. The CDR3 DNA follows: TGTGCCAGCAAAGAACAAGCGGGGACCGGGGAGCTGTTTTTT. This gives the protein CASKEQAGTGELFF.

The table lists this clone with a count of one. This chain joins TRBV9 and TRBJ1-4; 7 bases agree with TRBD1. The V and J ends lost 2 bases and 3 bases, in that order; junction bases with no gene match: 13. CDR3 size: 18 residues. Germline CDR1 is SGDLS and CDR2 is YYNGEE. CDR3 coding DNA: TGTGCCAGCAGCGTTGGGGCTTCCGCAGGGGGTCCTAATGAAAAACTGTTTTTT. This encodes CASSVGASAGGPNEKLFF.

The V gene is TRBV12-5, the J gene TRBJ1-5, with D perhaps TRBD1 (6 bases). The CDR3 is 16 amino acids. Trimming shortened V by 0 bases and J by 7 bases, and 16 bases separated the two germline ends. Germline V gene lookup returns CDR1 LGHNT and CDR2 FRNRAP. The CDR3 protein is CASGLVAGVLVQPQHF. DNA of the CDR3: TGTGCTAGTGGTTTGGTAGCAGGGGTACTGGTCCAGCCCCAGCATTTT.

The chain has TRBV30 and TRBJ1-3; no firm D call. The CDR3 is 12 amino acids. The germline V and J ends were trimmed by 1 base and 3 bases, with 4 bases remaining between them. CDR1 and CDR2 (germline): GTSNPN, SVGIG (reference sequence). CDR3 protein: CAWSERGNTIYF. The CDR3 bases are TGTGCCTGGAGTGAACGTGGAAACACCATATATTTT. The full variable domain, with the rest looked up from reference TRBV30 and TRBJ1-3, is SQTIHQWPATLVQPVGSPLSLECTVEGTSNPNLYWYRQAAGRGLQLLFYSVGIGQISSEVPQNLSASRPQDRQFILSSKKLLLSDSGFYLCAWSERGNTIYFGEGSWLTVV.

The rearrangement joins TRBV6-1 to TRBJ2-5; tentative D call: TRBD2 (5 bases). CDR3 length: 15 residues. V gave up 1 base and J gave up 5 bases, with 14 bases separating them. CDR1 is MNHNS and CDR2 is SASEGT in the germline V gene. The CDR3 DNA is TGTGCCAGCAGTGAAGGTGGACTGTCCCTCGAGACCCAGTACTTC. This codes for CASSEGGLSLETQYF.

This rearrangement joins TRBV6-5 to TRBJ1-2; D is unresolved. Trimming stripped 10 bases from V and 5 bases from J, with 20 bases between. This CDR3 spans 14 amino acids. CDR1 is MNHEY, CDR2 SVGAGI, per germline. The CDR3 spells CATMGRPQLYGYTF. CDR3 in DNA: TGTGCCACCATGGGGAGGCCCCAACTATATGGCTACACCTTC.

This chain links TRBV19 with TRBJ2-7; 7 nucleotides line up with TRBD1. The CDR3 runs 16 residues. Germline assignment: CDR1 LNHDA and CDR2 SQIVND (reference sequence). Trimming cost V 2 bases and J 4 bases; bases outside gene matches: 11. The CDR3, as DNA: TGTGCCAGTAGTATATCCGGAAGGGGGCTAGCTTACGAGCAGTACTTC. Its translation is CASSISGRGLAYEQYF. The full variable domain, in which reference TRBV19 and TRBJ2-7 provide the parts outside the CDR3, is DGGITQSPKYLFRKEGQNVTLSCEQNLNHDAMYWYRQDPGQGLRLIYYSQIVNDFQKGDIAEGYSVSREKKESFPLTVTSAQKNPTAFYLCASSISGRGLAYEQYFGPGTRLTVT.

The gene calls are TRBV7-3 and TRBJ2-1; D is perhaps TRBD1 or TRBD2 (5 bases each). CDR1 is SGHTA and CDR2 is FQGTGA in the germline V gene. The CDR3 runs 12 residues. V was trimmed by 5 bases and J by 8 bases, leaving 10 bases between them. The CDR3 here is CASSPGTDEQFF. The CDR3 DNA follows: TGTGCCAGCAGCCCGGGGACGGATGAGCAGTTCTTC.